The 21 T cell receptor beta chains presented below share a single source sample, sequenced in a study of blood T cell repertoires in COVID-19. Generated by immunoSEQ multiplex PCR, the TCRdb table keeps only in-frame clones and is missing some. The sample has about 140,000 clones; roughly 80% are singletons. The sequencing sample was made of peripheral blood. Receptors were obtained from a woman aged 60 to 75 with acute or convalescent COVID-19.

The gene calls are TRBV19 and TRBJ1-6; 10 bases align to TRBD1. J lost 3 bases, V lost 7 bases, and 6 bases had no gene match. Germline V lookup: CDR1 LNHDA, CDR2 SQIVND (reference sequence). This CDR3 is built from 16 residues. In DNA form, the CDR3 reads TGTGCCAGTACCCAGGACAGGGGGGACTATAATTCACCCCTCCACTTT. Protein: CASTQDRGDYNSPLHF.

The chain has TRBV19 and TRBJ2-7; a possible D gene is TRBD1 (6 bases). There are 13 residues in the CDR3. Germline V gene sequence: CDR1 LNHDA, CDR2 SQIVND (reference sequence). The ends were cut back, 5 bases at V and 0 bases at J, with 8 bases in the middle. The CDR3 DNA sequence: TGTGCCAGTAGTCGGGACACCTCCTACGAGCAGTACTTC. Its protein product is CASSRDTSYEQYF.

Here the CDR3 DNA reads TGTGCCAGCAGCCGACGGAGAACCGGGGAGCTGTTTTTT. It translates to CASSRRRTGELFF. The chain employs TRBV5-8 and TRBJ2-2; the D is unclear. V was clipped by 4 bases and J by 5 bases, with 9 bases between them. The CDR3 has 13 residues. CDR1 SGHTS and CDR2 YDEGEE come from the germline V gene.

The V gene is TRBV28, the J gene TRBJ2-7, with D maybe TRBD2 (5 bases). The length of the CDR3 is 14 residues. The germline V gene has CDR1 MDHEN and CDR2 SYDVKM. V was pared by 8 bases and J by 1 base, with 15 bases between. As DNA, the CDR3 is TGTGCCAGCCCTTTACAGCGGTTATCCTACGAGCAGTACTTC. Translating it yields CASPLQRLSYEQYF. The full variable domain, with the rest looked up from reference TRBV28 and TRBJ2-7, is DVKVTQSSRYLVKRTGEKVFLECVQDMDHENMFWYRQDPGLGLRLIYFSYDVKMKEKGDIPEGYSVSREKKERFSLILESASTNQTSMYLCASPLQRLSYEQYFGPGTRLTVT.

The rearrangement links TRBV7-9 to TRBJ1-3; TRBD1 matches at 8 bases. The CDR3 runs 17 residues. V shed 0 bases, J shed 5 bases, and the junction held 9 bases outside the gene matches. Germline V CDR1 and CDR2: SEHNR, FQNEAQ (reference sequence). CDR3: CASSLAGAQGARNTIYF. In DNA, the CDR3 is TGTGCCAGCAGCTTAGCGGGGGCCCAGGGGGCCAGAAACACCATATATTTT.

The chain links TRBV19 to TRBJ1-5; 8 nucleotides agree with TRBD1. This CDR3 spans 15 amino acids. V lost 1 base, J lost 6 bases, and 5 bases stayed unmatched. Germline V gives CDR1 LNHDA, CDR2 SQIVND (reference sequence). The CDR3 loop reads CASSIAGQGGQPQHF. CDR3 sequence (DNA): TGTGCCAGTAGTATAGCCGGACAGGGCGGTCAGCCCCAGCATTTT.

The V gene is TRBV7-9, the J gene TRBJ1-4; TRBD1 aligns across 7 bases. The CDR3 contains 15 residues. Germline CDR1 and CDR2: SEHNR and FQNEAQ (reference sequence). The ends lost 5 bases at V and 7 bases at J; junction bases unmatched: 10. The CDR3 here is CASSRLDRVREKLFF. CDR3 nucleotide sequence: TGTGCCAGCAGCCGCCTAGACAGGGTTCGTGAAAAACTGTTTTTT.

The chain combines TRBV21-1 with TRBJ1-5; TRBD1, the D gene given by the table, was not confirmed from the DNA. TRBV21-1 is described as a pseudogene. CDR3 length equals 16 residues. CDR3 amino acids: CASSIPGQGTNQPQHF. The CDR3 DNA is TGTGCCAGCAGCATACCGGGACAGGGCACTAATCAGCCCCAGCATTTT.

The table lists this clone with a count of one. V is TRBV27 and J is TRBJ2-7; the match to TRBD1 covers 7 bases. CDR1 and CDR2 from the germline V gene are MNHEY and SMNVEV (reference sequence). CDR3 length equals 11 residues. Trimming took 6 bases from V and 9 from J; bases not matched to a gene: 5. The chain's CDR3 is CASRTDRAQYF. CDR3 DNA: TGTGCCAGCAGAACCGACAGGGCGCAGTACTTC.

This sequence joins TRBV6-1 and TRBJ2-7; 7 bases are a match to TRBD2. The germline gives CDR1 MNHNS, CDR2 SASEGT. The CDR3 covers 14 residues. V was pared by 3 bases and J by 3 bases, with 5 bases of the junction left unmatched. CDR3 nucleotides: TGTGCCAGCAGTGATGGCGGGAGCCTCTACGAGCAGTACTTC. This translates into CASSDGGSLYEQYF.

About this clone: No conserved phenylalanine or tryptophan ends this CDR3, so it is likely a read error. CDR3 region: CASSHSGALGNTEAFS. For the CDR3, the DNA is TGTGCCAGCAGCCACTCAGGGGCTCTCGGGAACACTGAAGCTTTCTCT. This sequence joins TRBV6-6 and TRBJ1-1; possible D gene TRBD1, 6 bases. The CDR3 totals 16 residues. Germline values: CDR1 MNHNY, CDR2 SVGAGI (reference sequence). V lost 6 bases, J lost 1 base, and 18 bases lay in between.

This sequence joins TRBV12-3 or TRBV12-4 and TRBJ1-2; D is unclear. This CDR3 contains 13 residues. Trimming left V 3 bases short and J 2 bases short, with 7 bases between. This chain's CDR3 is CASSFAWNYGYTF. CDR3 bases: TGTGCCAGCAGTTTTGCGTGGAACTATGGCTACACCTTC.

There are a few counts of this clone. One end of the junction is discordant with germline, which a read error may explain. The V gene is TRBV30, the J gene TRBJ2-7; 7 nucleotides agree with TRBD1. CDR1 GTSNPN and CDR2 SVGIG come from the germline V gene (reference sequence). CDR3 length: 13 amino acids. CDR3 residues: CAWRGQASYEEYF. The DNA for the CDR3 is TGTGCCTGGAGAGGACAGGCTTCCTACGAGGAGTACTTC.

The chain links TRBV7-3 to TRBJ1-1; maybe TRBD1 (5 bases). V was trimmed by 2 bases and J by 7 bases, leaving 14 bases between them. CDR1 and CDR2 from the germline V gene are SGHTA and FQGTGA. This CDR3 region has 14 residues. As DNA, the CDR3 is TGTGCCAGCAGCTTATGGGGCAGGGCTGATGAAGCTTTCTTT. This encodes CASSLWGRADEAFF.

V is TRBV5-6 and J is TRBJ2-5, with D perhaps matching TRBD2 (5 bases). Trimming cost V 8 bases and J 5 bases, with 16 bases left between them. Germline V gene data show CDR1 as SGHDT and CDR2 as YYEEEE. The CDR3 runs to 13 residues. This chain's CDR3 is CASKPSLRETQYF. As DNA, the CDR3 is TGTGCCAGTAAACCTAGCCTCCGGGAGACCCAGTACTTC.

The rearrangement uses TRBV11-3 and TRBJ2-7; D might be TRBD1 (8 bases). Germline CDR1 is SGHNT and CDR2 is YENEEA. The CDR3 spans 14 residues. Trimming stripped 5 bases from V and 5 bases from J, with 16 bases between. The chain's CDR3 is CASSTQGGLHEQYF. The CDR3 DNA reads TGTGCCAGCAGCACACAGGGGGGGCTCCACGAGCAGTACTTC.

This sequence joins TRBV3-1 (or the pseudogene TRBV3-2) and TRBJ2-1, with 7 nucleotides matching TRBD2. Germline values: CDR1 LGHDT, CDR2 YNNKEL (reference sequence). V shed 4 bases and J 5 bases; nucleotides not matched to a gene: 8. The CDR3 sequence is 15 residues long. CDR3 residues: CASSRRGAGNNEQFF. In nucleotides, the CDR3 is TGTGCCAGCAGCCGGCGGGGAGCGGGGAACAATGAGCAGTTCTTC.

For this clone: The junction departs from the called germline gene at one end, perhaps through a read error. This chain uses TRBV7-7 with TRBJ2-1, with D unresolved. The CDR3 sequence is 15 residues long. Germline CDR1 SSHAT, CDR2 FNYEAQ (reference sequence). This CDR3 is CASSPVLVRYNEQFF. DNA of the CDR3: TGTGCTAGCAGCCCGGTCCTAGTTCGCTACAATGAGCAGTTCTTC.

The genes are TRBV9 and TRBJ2-1, with D possibly matching TRBD1 (5 bases). The CDR3 sequence is 13 residues long. The germline CDR1 and CDR2 sequences are SGDLS and YYNGEE. The V end was cut by 3 bases, the J end by 9 bases, with 13 bases between. The CDR3 here is CASSGGRPPEQFF. The CDR3 DNA reads TGTGCCAGCAGCGGGGGCCGTCCGCCTGAGCAGTTCTTC.

The rearrangement links TRBV5-6 to TRBJ2-2; no definite D call. Germline CDR1 is SGHDT and CDR2 is YYEEEE. The CDR3 has 14 amino acids. Trimming removed 0 bases at V and 1 base at J, with 4 bases between. Here the CDR3 reads CASSLGQNTGELFF. As DNA, the CDR3 is TGTGCCAGCAGCTTGGGACAGAACACCGGGGAGCTGTTTTTT.

This chain uses TRBV30 with TRBJ2-7; TRBD1 might be the D (5 bases). V gave up 4 bases and J gave up 0 bases, with 13 bases separating them. From germline, CDR1 is GTSNPN and CDR2 SVGIG (reference sequence). The CDR3 extends over 14 amino acids. The CDR3, as DNA: TGTGCCTGGACGGCAGGGTCCTACTCCTACGAGCAGTACTTC. Amino acid sequence: CAWTAGSYSYEQYF.